The 27 T cell receptor beta chains below were found in one sample sequenced in a study of T cell repertoires in cytomegalovirus infection. The antigens for these receptors are not known. MiXCR was run by TCRdb on the reads, yielding one entry per CDR3 protein. The profile covers roughly 120,000 distinct CDR3 sequences, with approximately 28% appearing a single time and around 80% taken by the ten largest. Specimen: CD8+ T cells from cultured PBMCs, collected from culture after CMV antigen stimulation. All receptors derive from a human donor in good health (CMV status not recorded). Some clones in this sample may be carry-over from other donors' samples.

Many counts were recorded for this clonotype. The genes are TRBV12-3 or TRBV12-4 and TRBJ1-1; perhaps TRBD1 as D (5 bases). Trimming stripped 5 bases from V and 4 bases from J, with 17 bases between. The CDR3 has 15 residues. CDR3 region: CASSGDSGVGTEAFF. The CDR3 region has the DNA TGTGCCAGCAGTGGCGATTCGGGGGTAGGCACTGAAGCTTTCTTT.

This clonotype occurred once. The V call is TRBV7-2, the J call TRBJ2-5, with 11 nucleotides matching TRBD2. The trim removed 2 bases at V and 5 bases at J, leaving 10 bases unmatched. The germline V gene has CDR1 SGHTA and CDR2 FQGNSA. The CDR3 is made up of 17 amino acids. CDR3 protein: CASSLRFSGGAGETQYF. In DNA, the CDR3 is TGTGCCAGCAGCTTACGCTTTAGCGGGGGGGCAGGGGAGACCCAGTACTTC.

The rearrangement joins TRBV16 to TRBJ2-7; unclear D gene. Looked up from germline, CDR1 is KGHSY and CDR2 is FQNENV. V was clipped by 2 bases and J by 1 base, with 9 bases between them. This CDR3 comprises 14 residues. CDR3 protein: CASSQQVPSYEQYF. Here the CDR3 DNA reads TGTGCCAGCAGCCAACAGGTCCCTTCCTACGAGCAGTACTTC.

The CDR3 loop is CASSSTGDGAQFF. In DNA form, the CDR3 reads TGTGCCAGCAGCTCCACCGGGGACGGAGCGCAGTTCTTC. V is TRBV5-6 and J is TRBJ2-1, with D possibly being TRBD1 or TRBD2 (5 bases each). V dropped 3 bases and J dropped 12 bases, with 16 bases sitting between them. The CDR3 has 13 residues. The germline V gene encodes CDR1 SGHDT and CDR2 YYEEEE.

The table lists this clonotype with many counts. J is TRBJ2-3 and V is TRBV11-1; 9 bases fit TRBD1. The CDR3 has 16 amino acids. Trimming took 4 bases from V and 3 from J; bases not matched to a gene: 8. Germline CDR1 and CDR2: SGHAT and FQDESV (reference sequence). CDR3 residues: CASSSPGQGTTDTQYF. The CDR3 coding sequence is TGTGCCAGCAGCTCCCCGGGACAGGGAACGACAGATACGCAGTATTTT. The full variable domain, with the rest looked up from reference TRBV11-1 and TRBJ2-3, is EAEVAQSPRYKITEKSQAVAFWCDPISGHATLYWYRQILGQGPELLVQFQDESVVDDSQLPKDRFSAERLKGVDSTLKIQPAELGDSAMYLCASSSPGQGTTDTQYFGPGTRLTVL.

The chain recombines TRBV9 with TRBJ2-3; 8 bases match TRBD1. Germline V gene lookup returns CDR1 SGDLS and CDR2 YYNGEE. V shed 4 bases and J 5 bases; nucleotides not matched to a gene: 12. This CDR3 comprises 16 residues. CDR3 protein: CASSFDETGDRDTQYF. As DNA, the CDR3 is TGTGCCAGCAGCTTCGATGAGACAGGGGACCGAGATACGCAGTATTTT.

Many counts were recorded for this clonotype. V gene TRBV6-2 or TRBV6-3 combines with J gene TRBJ2-3; TRBD2 agrees at 7 bases. V was clipped by 10 bases and J by 3 bases; unmatched bases: 13. CDR3 length: 15 residues. Germline V CDR1 and CDR2: MNHEY, SVGEGT. The CDR3 region has the DNA TGTGCCACCAGGGACTACGCGGCTACAACAGATACGCAGTATTTT. As protein: CATRDYAATTDTQYF.

The rearrangement uses TRBV25-1 and TRBJ1-1, with TRBD1 as a possible D gene (6 bases). Germline CDR1 is MGHDK and CDR2 is SYGVNS. The V end was cut by 7 bases, the J end by 3 bases, with 18 bases between. The CDR3 extends over 15 amino acids. In DNA form, the CDR3 reads TGTGCCAGCAAGGATATCAGGGGATTGTACACTGAAGCTTTCTTT. Protein: CASKDIRGLYTEAFF.

The chain combines TRBV15 with TRBJ1-2; TRBD1 might be the D (6 bases). The CDR3 sequence is 16 residues long. Germline CDR1 is LNHNV and CDR2 is YYDKDF (reference sequence). V was cut by 0 bases and J by 7 bases, with 18 bases left in between. CDR3 coding DNA: TGTGCCACCAGCAGAGAGAAGGACAGTAATCTGCCTGGCTACACCTTC. Translating gives CATSREKDSNLPGYTF.

This clonotype was seen only once. This chain uses TRBV6-5 with TRBJ2-2; TRBD1 agrees at 10 bases. CDR3 size: 15 residues. V lost 6 bases to trimming and J lost 6 bases; unmatched junction nucleotides: 7. Germline-derived CDR1 and CDR2 are MNHEY and SVGAGI. The CDR3 spells CASSWTGGGSGELFF. In DNA, the CDR3 is TGTGCCAGCAGCTGGACAGGGGGTGGTTCCGGGGAGCTGTTTTTT.

This clonotype showed up just a few times. V usage is TRBV28 and J usage is TRBJ2-7; TRBD1 might be the D (7 bases). CDR1 is MDHEN, CDR2 SYDVKM, per germline. CDR3 size: 13 residues. V lost 5 bases, J lost 4 bases, and 12 bases lay in between. Written as DNA, the CDR3 is TGTGCCAGCAGTCTCCAGGGGGGTTACGAGCAGTACTTC. It is translated as CASSLQGGYEQYF.

This clonotype showed up just a few times. J is TRBJ2-3 and V is TRBV4-1, with 8 bases matching TRBD2. Germline V gives CDR1 MGHRA, CDR2 YSYEKL. This CDR3 spans 18 amino acids. V lost 0 bases to trimming and J lost 2 bases; unmatched junction nucleotides: 10. The CDR3 loop reads CASSQDLSAGGTTDTQYF. In nucleotides, the CDR3 is TGCGCCAGCAGCCAAGATCTTTCGGCGGGGGGAACCACAGATACGCAGTATTTT.

This clonotype appeared a few times. The J gene is TRBJ1-3, the V gene TRBV6-5; D remains ambiguous. The CDR3 extends over 13 amino acids. Germline lookup yields CDR1 MNHEY and CDR2 SVGAGI. With 2 bases removed from V and 0 bases from J, the gap between germline ends came to 2 bases. CDR3 residues: CASSYASGNTIYF. CDR3 DNA sequence: TGTGCCAGCAGTTACGCCTCTGGAAACACCATATATTTT.

This clonotype was counted only a few times. The genes are TRBV27 and TRBJ1-1; 8 positions match TRBD1. CDR1 is MNHEY and CDR2 is SMNVEV in the germline V gene (reference sequence). V shed 6 bases, J shed 4 bases, and the junction held 4 bases outside the gene matches. The length of the CDR3 is 13 residues. The CDR3 loop is CASRDRARTEAFF. The CDR3 DNA follows: TGTGCCAGCAGGGACAGGGCGCGCACTGAAGCTTTCTTT.

This chain links TRBV20-1 with TRBJ2-1, with 8 bases that match TRBD2. The CDR3 spans 15 residues. Germline CDR1 and CDR2: DFQATT and SNEGSKA (reference sequence). Unmatched junction bases numbered 7, after V lost 5 bases and J lost 1 base. DNA of the CDR3: TGCAGTGCTTCGGAGCGGGGGCCATCCTACAATGAGCAGTTCTTC. Protein sequence: CSASERGPSYNEQFF.

CDR3 region: CASSWQGAGTDTQYF. CDR3 DNA: TGTGCCAGCAGTTGGCAGGGGGCAGGCACAGATACGCAGTATTTT. V is TRBV12-3 or TRBV12-4 and J is TRBJ2-3, with TRBD1 identical over 8 bases. After removal of 4 bases from V and 1 base from J, the junction contained 4 bases not matched to a gene. The CDR3 is 15 amino acids.

In this sample, this clonotype turned up many times. V and J are TRBV7-6 and TRBJ2-3; tentative D call: TRBD1 (5 bases). The CDR3 length is 18 residues. Germline V CDR1 and CDR2: SGHVS, FNYEAQ. V lost 1 base and J lost 1, with 18 bases in between. CDR3 region: CASSLEHQEQGGTDTQYF. In DNA form, the CDR3 reads TGTGCCAGCAGCTTAGAGCATCAGGAGCAAGGGGGCACAGATACGCAGTATTTT.

J is TRBJ2-7 and V is TRBV20-1; 9 bases are shared with TRBD2. From germline, CDR1 is DFQATT and CDR2 SNEGSKA (reference sequence). The CDR3 extends over 13 amino acids. V gave up 6 bases and J gave up 0 bases; unmatched junction bases: 3. This chain's CDR3 is CSALSGSSYEQYF. The CDR3 nucleotides are TGCAGTGCCCTTAGCGGGAGCTCCTACGAGCAGTACTTC.

V and J are TRBV7-9 and TRBJ2-3; D gene ambiguous. The CDR3 extends over 15 amino acids. The germline V and J ends were trimmed by 1 base and 1 base, with 9 bases remaining between them. Germline CDR1 reads SEHNR; CDR2 reads FQNEAQ (reference sequence). The CDR3, as DNA: TGTGCCAGCAGCTTAGTTCCAGCTCGCACAGATACGCAGTATTTT. Protein: CASSLVPARTDTQYF.

Only a few counts were recorded for this clonotype. The CDR3 spells CASSGTVVVGEQYF. Here the CDR3 DNA reads TGTGCCAGCAGCGGGACAGTGGTCGTGGGGGAGCAGTACTTC. The chain couples TRBV7-8 to TRBJ2-7, with 7 bases aligning to TRBD1. The CDR3 covers 14 residues. The germline V gene encodes CDR1 SGHVS and CDR2 FQNEAQ. The V segment lost 5 bases and the J segment 7 bases; nucleotides outside the gene matches: 11. Combining the CDR3 with reference TRBV7-8 and TRBJ2-7 gives the whole variable domain GAGVSQSPRYKVAKRGQDVALRCDPISGHVSLFWYQQALGQGPEFLTYFQNEAQLDKSGLPSDRFFAERPEGSVSTLKIQRTQQEDSAVYLCASSGTVVVGEQYFGPGTRLTVT.

The J gene is TRBJ2-7, the V gene TRBV18; D is possibly TRBD2 (6 bases). The germline CDR1 and CDR2 sequences are KGHSH and LQKENI. V was pared by 5 bases and J by 3 bases, with 14 bases between. The CDR3 covers 14 residues. CDR3 sequence reads: CASSSGTWDYEQYF. CDR3 in DNA: TGTGCCAGCTCATCCGGGACTTGGGACTACGAGCAGTACTTC.

The V call is TRBV12-3 or TRBV12-4, the J call TRBJ2-1; TRBD1 matches at 8 bases. The CDR3 loop spans 14 amino acids. Unmatched junction bases numbered 2, after V lost 7 bases and J lost 0 bases. In DNA form, the CDR3 reads TGTGCCAGCAACGACAGGGGCTCCTACAATGAGCAGTTCTTC. Protein: CASNDRGSYNEQFF.

The V call is TRBV19, the J call TRBJ2-1; D tentatively fits TRBD1 or TRBD2 (5 bases each). CDR1 is LNHDA, CDR2 SQIVND, per germline (reference sequence). The CDR3 consists of 14 residues. V was cut by 1 base and J by 3 bases, with 7 bases left in between. The CDR3: CASSIGGNYNEQFF. The CDR3 DNA reads as TGTGCCAGTAGTATAGGGGGGAACTACAATGAGCAGTTCTTC.

The chain couples TRBV2 to TRBJ2-7; D not resolved. Trimming pared 5 bases from V and 2 bases from J, leaving 16 bases between. CDR1 is SNHLY and CDR2 is FYNNEI in the germline V gene. The CDR3 covers 15 residues. The CDR3 sequence: CASSLDILSPYEQYF. CDR3 sequence (DNA): TGTGCCAGCAGTCTAGACATACTTAGTCCCTACGAGCAGTACTTC.

In its sample, this clonotype was seen many times. The gene calls are TRBV4-1 and TRBJ2-2; D gene uncertain. The CDR3 loop spans 14 amino acids. Germline V CDR1 and CDR2: MGHRA, YSYEKL. V gave up 3 bases and J gave up 6 bases, with 11 bases separating them. The CDR3: CASSQVDPPGELFF. CDR3 nucleotides: TGCGCCAGCAGCCAGGTGGACCCACCCGGGGAGCTGTTTTTT.

The chain uses TRBV15 and TRBJ2-1; D is unclear. Germline V gene data show CDR1 as LNHNV and CDR2 as YYDKDF (reference sequence). V was trimmed by 0 bases and J by 1 base, leaving 13 bases between them. The CDR3 sequence is 17 residues long. The CDR3 loop reads CATSRDPGWGSYNEQFF. Here the CDR3 DNA reads TGTGCCACCAGCAGAGACCCCGGCTGGGGTTCCTACAATGAGCAGTTCTTC.

The chain is built from TRBV6-5 and TRBJ1-1; no clear D gene. Trimming took off 0 bases at V and 0 bases at J, with 8 bases between the two ends. The V gene's germline CDR1 is MNHEY and CDR2 SVGAGI. CDR3 length equals 15 residues. CDR3 nucleotides: TGTGCCAGCAGTTACTCTGGGCAGTTGAACACTGAAGCTTTCTTT. It yields the protein CASSYSGQLNTEAFF.